This entry describes one T cell receptor beta chain. Its antigen remains unidentified. A much larger clone differs by one base, so this may be a read error. The data originate from a study of Graves' ophthalmopathy and Graves' hyperthyroidism. Findings of the study overall: A model built from 13 signatures distinguished ophthalmopathy from stable hyperthyroidism with 85% to 90% sensitivity and approximately 80% specificity. Blood was where most expanded thyroid clonotypes above 0.001 frequency also turned up.

The germline V gene encodes CDR1 PRHDT and CDR2 FYEKMQ (reference sequence). Trimming removed 4 bases at V and 5 bases at J, with 17 bases between. CDR3 length equals 16 residues. Hyperthyroidism counted as stable given no ophthalmopathy within 18 months of follow-up. Excluded were patients with other autoimmune diseases, uncontrolled infections, pregnancy or lactation. RNA transcripts provided the template for amplifying TCR beta CDR3 regions. First-round RT-PCR used HTBI primers; second-round multiplex PCR followed. One entry per CDR3 protein results from TCRdb running MiXCR on the multiplex PCR reads. The profile shows 400,000 or so distinct CDR3 sequences, approximately 15% of them singletons.

Material: peripheral blood. The J gene is TRBJ2-2, the V gene TRBV13, with D perhaps TRBD1 (6 bases). This clonotype originated in a woman under 30 with stable Graves' hyperthyroidism. CDR3 in amino acids: CASSSRTGHPTGELFF. CDR3 nucleotides: TGTGCCAGCAGCTCCCGCACGGGACACCCAACCGGGGAGCTGTTTTTT.